The 8 T cell receptor beta chains reported below all come from one sample, sequenced in a study of T cells after yellow fever vaccination (dated by TCRdb to the late 2010s). The library relied on 5' RACE. The reads were generated on an Illumina NovaSeq 6000. TCRdb trimmed the raw reads at Q25, called clones with MiXCR and kept productive beta chains. Entries that share a CDR3 protein sequence are merged under the most common genes and DNA. This sample comprises 400,000 or so distinct CDR3 sequences, under 20% of them detected only once. Roughly a sixth of the sample belongs to the ten largest clones. The intended sense of this specimen's treatment or condition label: live attenuated yellow fever vaccine strain. Sequences were derived from PBMCs, sampled before the yellow fever booster vaccination. The receptors derive from a man aged 18 to 30 who received the YFV17D yellow fever vaccine.

This clonotype has only a few counts. This chain uses TRBV5-1 with TRBJ1-5, with 8 bases fitting TRBD1. The CDR3 has 17 amino acids. Per germline, CDR1 SGHRS and CDR2 YFSETQ. Trimming cost V 4 bases and J 2 bases; bases outside gene matches: 11. In nucleotides, the CDR3 is TGCGCCAGCAGCACGGGACAGGACTTACTGCGCAATCAGCCCCAGCATTTT. Residues: CASSTGQDLLRNQPQHF.

The rearrangement joins TRBV6-4 to TRBJ2-7; D unclear. CDR1 is MRHNA and CDR2 is SNTAGT in the germline V gene. Trimming left V 2 bases short and J 4 bases short, with 9 bases between. There are 13 residues in the CDR3. The CDR3 nucleotides read TGTGCCAGCAGTGACCCGTTCCCGTACGAGCAGTACTTC. Encoded protein: CASSDPFPYEQYF.

This clonotype has only a few counts. The chain links TRBV12-3 or TRBV12-4 to TRBJ1-1; D is unclear. This CDR3 contains 14 residues. The V and J ends lost 2 bases and 4 bases respectively, with 11 bases between them. The CDR3 here is CASSLPNSITEAFF. The CDR3 DNA follows: TGTGCCAGCAGTTTACCCAATTCAATCACTGAAGCTTTCTTT.

This clonotype was seen a handful of times. The chain recombines TRBV7-2 with TRBJ2-7; D is uncertain. Germline-derived CDR1 and CDR2 are SGHTA and FQGNSA. The V end lost 1 base, the J end lost 5 bases, and 9 bases lay between the germline ends. This CDR3 has 13 amino acids. CDR3 DNA sequence: TGTGCCAGCAGCTTAGGGCCCTCGGACGAGCAGTACGTC. It translates to CASSLGPSDEQYV.

V gene TRBV12-3 or TRBV12-4 combines with J gene TRBJ1-2; 9 nucleotides line up with TRBD1. V lost 3 bases to trimming and J lost 0 bases; unmatched junction nucleotides: 17. The CDR3 runs to 20 residues. CDR3 region: CASSFPPSTGTGPANYGYTF. The CDR3 nucleotides read TGTGCCAGCAGTTTTCCACCCAGCACCGGGACAGGGCCCGCTAACTATGGCTACACCTTC.

This clonotype was detected a few times. The chain carries TRBV7-9 and TRBJ1-5, with D possibly being TRBD1 (5 bases). Germline-derived CDR1 and CDR2 are SEHNR and FQNEAQ (reference sequence). This CDR3 comprises 14 residues. The V end lost 3 bases, the J end lost 6 bases, and 12 bases lay between the germline ends. The CDR3 reads CASSLSGRSQPQHF. In nucleotides, the CDR3 is TGTGCCAGCAGCTTGTCAGGGAGGAGTCAGCCCCAGCATTTT.

This clonotype has more than one count but fewer than ten. The V and J genes are TRBV10-2 and TRBJ2-3; 8 positions agree with TRBD2. This CDR3 has 14 residues. From germline, CDR1 is WSHSY and CDR2 SAAADI. The V segment lost 10 bases and the J segment 3 bases; nucleotides outside the gene matches: 9. CDR3 sequence: CATAGGGRTDTQYF. CDR3 sequence (DNA): TGCGCCACAGCCGGGGGGGGTAGGACAGATACGCAGTATTTT.

This clonotype was recorded a few times. The chain combines TRBV12-3 or TRBV12-4 with TRBJ2-2, with D perhaps matching TRBD2 (5 bases). V lost 3 bases, J lost 3 bases, and 14 bases lay in between. This CDR3 is 16 amino acids long. The CDR3: CASSFTRLPYTGELFF. CDR3 sequence (DNA): TGTGCCAGCAGTTTCACTAGATTGCCGTACACCGGGGAGCTGTTTTTT.